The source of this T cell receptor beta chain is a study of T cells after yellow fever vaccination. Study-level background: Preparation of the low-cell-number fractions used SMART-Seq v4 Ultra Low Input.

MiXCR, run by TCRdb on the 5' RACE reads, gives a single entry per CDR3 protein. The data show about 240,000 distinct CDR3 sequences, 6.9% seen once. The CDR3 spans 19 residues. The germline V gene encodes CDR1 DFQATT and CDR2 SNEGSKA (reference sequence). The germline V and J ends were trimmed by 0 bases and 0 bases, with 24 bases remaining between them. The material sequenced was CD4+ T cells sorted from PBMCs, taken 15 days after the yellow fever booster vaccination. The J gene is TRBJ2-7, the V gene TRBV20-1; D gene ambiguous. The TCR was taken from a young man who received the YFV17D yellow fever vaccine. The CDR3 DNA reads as TGCAGTGCTAGAGATCTGCGATGGTCCACGTCTCACTCCTCCTACGAGCAGTACTTC. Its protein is CSARDLRWSTSHSSYEQYF.